A single sample is the source of the 5 T cell receptor beta chains below, sequenced in a study of blood T cell repertoires in COVID-19. Method: immunoSEQ multiplex PCR; TCRdb's copy keeps in-frame clones and lacks some. This table holds 210,000 or so clones, less than 90% found once. The sample consisted of PBMCs or T cells enriched from blood (not recorded which). The receptors shown here come from a woman in her forties or fifties in a cohort exposed to, infected with or recovered from COVID-19 (not recorded which).

V is TRBV4-2 and J is TRBJ1-4, with 8 bases identical to TRBD1. The V segment lost 3 bases and the J segment 4 bases; nucleotides outside the gene matches: 4. Germline V gives CDR1 LGHNA, CDR2 YNFKEQ. This CDR3 spans 15 amino acids. CDR3 bases: TGTGCCAGCAGCCATACAGGGGGGAGTAATGAAAAACTGTTTTTT. Translating it yields CASSHTGGSNEKLFF.

The rearrangement uses TRBV7-3 and TRBJ2-2; 7 nucleotides agree with TRBD2. The germline V gene has CDR1 SGHTA and CDR2 FQGTGA. The CDR3 spans 13 residues. V trimming: 2 bases; J trimming: 9 bases; junction bases outside the gene matches: 3. The CDR3 sequence: CASSLRGVRELFF. The CDR3 bases are TGTGCCAGCAGCTTACGGGGGGTGAGGGAGCTGTTTTTT.

The J gene is TRBJ1-2, the V gene TRBV5-5; the D gene is possibly TRBD1 (5 bases). The germline V gene encodes CDR1 SGHKS and CDR2 YYEKEE (reference sequence). Trimming left V 0 bases short and J 4 bases short, with 16 bases between. The CDR3 is 16 residues long. CDR3 sequence reads: CASSLGQGSVGYGYTF. In nucleotides, the CDR3 is TGTGCCAGCAGCTTGGGCCAGGGAAGTGTAGGCTATGGCTACACCTTC.

Only a few counts were recorded for this clone. The chain links TRBV5-8 to TRBJ1-1, with TRBD1 matching 7 bases. The V gene's germline CDR1 is SGHTS and CDR2 YDEGEE. The trim removed 4 bases at V and 0 bases at J, leaving 9 bases unmatched. The CDR3 covers 16 residues. The CDR3 loop is CASSRGTVLVNTEAFF. CDR3 sequence (DNA): TGTGCCAGCAGCCGGGGGACAGTTCTTGTGAACACTGAAGCTTTCTTT.

The chain joins TRBV29-1 to TRBJ1-1, with 9 bases that match TRBD1. Trimming removed 5 bases from V and 4 bases from J; junction bases left unmatched: 8. Germline CDR1 SQVTM, CDR2 ANQGSEA. This CDR3 comprises 14 residues. The CDR3 DNA sequence: TGCAGCGTTTCCGGGACAGGGTGGAGCACTGAAGCTTTCTTT. This translates into CSVSGTGWSTEAFF.